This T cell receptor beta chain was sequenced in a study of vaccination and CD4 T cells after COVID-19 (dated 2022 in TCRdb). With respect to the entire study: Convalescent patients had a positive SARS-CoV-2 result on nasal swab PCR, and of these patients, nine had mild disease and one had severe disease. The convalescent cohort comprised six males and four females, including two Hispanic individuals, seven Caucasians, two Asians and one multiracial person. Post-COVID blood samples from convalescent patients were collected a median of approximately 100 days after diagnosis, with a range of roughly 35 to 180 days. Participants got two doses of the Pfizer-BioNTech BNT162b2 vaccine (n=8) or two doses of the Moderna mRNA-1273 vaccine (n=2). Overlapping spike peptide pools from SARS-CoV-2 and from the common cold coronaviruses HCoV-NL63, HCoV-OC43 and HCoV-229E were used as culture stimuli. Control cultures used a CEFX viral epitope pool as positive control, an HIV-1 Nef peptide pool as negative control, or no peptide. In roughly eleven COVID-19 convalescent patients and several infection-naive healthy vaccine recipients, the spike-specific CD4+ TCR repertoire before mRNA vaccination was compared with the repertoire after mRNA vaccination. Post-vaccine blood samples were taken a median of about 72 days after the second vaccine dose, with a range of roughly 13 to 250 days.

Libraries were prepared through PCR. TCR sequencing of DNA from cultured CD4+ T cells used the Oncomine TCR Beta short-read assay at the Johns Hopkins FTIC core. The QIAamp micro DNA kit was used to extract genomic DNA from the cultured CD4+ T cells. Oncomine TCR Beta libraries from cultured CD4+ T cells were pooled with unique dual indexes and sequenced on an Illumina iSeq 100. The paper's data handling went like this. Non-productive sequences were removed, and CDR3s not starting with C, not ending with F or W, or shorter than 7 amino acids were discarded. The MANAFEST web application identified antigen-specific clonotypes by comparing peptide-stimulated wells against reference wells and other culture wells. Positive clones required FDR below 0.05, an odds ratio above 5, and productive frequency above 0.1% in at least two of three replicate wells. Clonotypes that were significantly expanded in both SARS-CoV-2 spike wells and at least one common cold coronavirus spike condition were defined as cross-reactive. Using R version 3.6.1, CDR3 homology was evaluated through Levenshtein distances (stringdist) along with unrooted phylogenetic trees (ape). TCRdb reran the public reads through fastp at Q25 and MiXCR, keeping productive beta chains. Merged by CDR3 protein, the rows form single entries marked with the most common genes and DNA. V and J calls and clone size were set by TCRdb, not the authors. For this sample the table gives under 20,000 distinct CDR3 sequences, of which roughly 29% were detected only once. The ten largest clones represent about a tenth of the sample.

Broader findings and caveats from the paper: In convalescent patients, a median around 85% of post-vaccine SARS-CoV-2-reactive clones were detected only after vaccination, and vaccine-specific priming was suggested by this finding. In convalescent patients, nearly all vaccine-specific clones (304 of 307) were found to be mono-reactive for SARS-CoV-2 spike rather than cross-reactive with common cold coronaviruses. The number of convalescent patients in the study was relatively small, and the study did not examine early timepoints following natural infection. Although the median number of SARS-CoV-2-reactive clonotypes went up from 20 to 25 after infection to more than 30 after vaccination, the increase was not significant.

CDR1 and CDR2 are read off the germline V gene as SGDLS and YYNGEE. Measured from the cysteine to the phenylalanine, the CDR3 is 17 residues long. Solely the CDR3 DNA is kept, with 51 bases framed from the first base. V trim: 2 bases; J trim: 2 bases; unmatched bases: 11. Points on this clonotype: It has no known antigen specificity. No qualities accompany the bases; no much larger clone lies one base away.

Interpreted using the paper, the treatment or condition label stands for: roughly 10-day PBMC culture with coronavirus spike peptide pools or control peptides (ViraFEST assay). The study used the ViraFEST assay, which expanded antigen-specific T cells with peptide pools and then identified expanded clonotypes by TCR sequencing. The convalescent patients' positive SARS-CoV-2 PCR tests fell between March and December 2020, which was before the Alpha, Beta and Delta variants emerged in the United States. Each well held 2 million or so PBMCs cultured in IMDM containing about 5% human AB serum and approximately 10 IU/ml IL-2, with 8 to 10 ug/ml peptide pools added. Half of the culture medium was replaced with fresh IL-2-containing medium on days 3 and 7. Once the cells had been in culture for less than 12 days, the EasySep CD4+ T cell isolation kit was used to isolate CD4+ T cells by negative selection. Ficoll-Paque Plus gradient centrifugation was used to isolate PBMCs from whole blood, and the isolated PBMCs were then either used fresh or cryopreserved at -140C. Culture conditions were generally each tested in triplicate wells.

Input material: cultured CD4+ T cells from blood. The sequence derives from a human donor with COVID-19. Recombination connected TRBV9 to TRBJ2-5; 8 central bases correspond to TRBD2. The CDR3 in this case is CASSVASGSGGQETQYF. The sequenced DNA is TGTGCCAGCAGCGTGGCCTCGGGGAGCGGGGGACAAGAGACCCAGTACTTC.